This TCR beta chain was profiled in a study of shared clonotypes between healthy human individuals (dated by TCRdb to about 2020). In terms of the full investigation: The cohort comprised a couple of women and three men aged 18 to 49 years. For each donor, CD4 naive and CD4 memory were each run on three plates, CD8 naive on two plates, and CD8 memory on one plate. Blood TCR repertoires of about five healthy adults were deeply sequenced to estimate repertoire size and the extent of clonotype sharing between individuals. To increase sequencing depth and limit assay-specific biases, different laboratories used diverse techniques to prepare libraries and sequence TCR repertoires. Each donor's leukapheresis produced roughly between roughly 0.85 and 9 billion PBMCs. What the work shows at the level of the full study, not this receptor alone: Even with the large sequencing depth, rarefaction of the sorted-subset datasets indicated that sequencing was incomplete. Sampling was limited to blood, and TCR repertoires in tissue likely differ from TCR repertoires in blood. Compared with non-shared clonotypes, clonotypes shared by all four sorted-subset donors had higher generation probabilities. Because the study included only a small number of donors, the genetic and exposure-history diversity represented was limited. Estimated clonotype richness was generally larger for naive than for memory subsets. Sharing across a few donors was observed for about 4.8% of naive CD4, around 3.5% of naive CD8, roughly 2.4% of memory CD4, and over 0.3% of memory CD8 clonotypes. Pairwise subsampling led to the expectation that sequencing depth would affect the degree of clonotype sharing among donors.

Using the deep immunoSEQ assay, TCR CDR3 regions were amplified from genomic DNA by multiplex PCR. For each cell subset, the extracted genomic DNA was distributed evenly across all wells of several immunoSEQ 96-well plates, and each plate served as one replicate. For sorted subsets, each replicate PCR was loaded with roughly 190 ng genomic DNA, equivalent to approximately 27,000 T cell genomes. Purified libraries were quantified with a Qubit 3.0 fluorometer, sized on a Bioanalyzer 2100, and re-quantified with the KAPA Library Quantification kit. Every immunoSEQ 96-well plate was sequenced on a dedicated single-read 150-cycle Illumina NextSeq 550 flow cell. The source study handled its data this way. Because the immunoSEQ output held only junctional sequences and lacked quality scores, the filtering could not match the filtering applied to full-length reads. Sequences were annotated with PyIR, a Python wrapper for IgBLAST v1.9, and V/J genes and CDR3 were assigned using IMGT germline references. Any read was removed if the V/J assignment was weak (E-value above 1e-6), the CDR3 was missing, or the read contained stop codons, out-of-frame junctions, or ambiguous translated residues. A V3J clonotype was defined by an identical inferred V gene, J gene, and CDR3 amino acid sequence. To compute the percentage overlap between repertoires, the number of shared unique clonotypes was divided by the size of the smaller repertoire. Repertoire richness was assessed with RTK rarefaction, the Chao1 estimator, and Recon v2.1 estimates of unobserved clonotypes. OLGA was used to compute generation probabilities for all TCRbeta clonotypes that the gDNA method yielded from a few donors. As stored in TCRdb, this immuneACCESS dataset retains in-frame rearrangements with V and J assigned. A fraction of the clones does not appear; measured against another copy, unresolved V genes explain less than half of the discrepancy, and the remainder lacks a known reason. That table is the source of V, J and clone size, and D and trimming were worked out from the DNA. The sample contains some 2.4 million clones, more than 85% of them found a single time. About 0.38% of the sample rests with the top ten.

Worth noting for this clone: The specificity of this receptor is unknown. No base-level quality is on record; no much larger clone is a single base apart.

The donors were healthy, HIV-negative adults with no recently reported acute infections or vaccinations. Only Caucasian adults living in Nashville, Tennessee, USA were represented among the donors. CD4+ T cells were enriched by magnetic negative selection; naive cells were then positively selected on CD45RA, and the negative fraction formed the memory subset. Blood was obtained by leukapheresis, after which PBMCs were separated by Ficoll-Histopaque density gradient centrifugation and cryopreserved in liquid nitrogen vapor phase. Analytical flow cytometry was used to check the purity and quantity of every magnetically sorted T cell population. Genomic DNA was isolated from every sorted fraction and measured by UV absorbance on a Nanodrop 2000c. This receptor was identified in a man younger than 30 in good health. Some clones in this sample may be carry-over from other donors' samples. The sample comprised naive CD4+ T cells from PBMCs. The meaning of the sample's cell subset or site label: CD45RA+ positively selected.

The nucleotide sequence reads as follows: TGTGCCAGCAGCCCCCTGGGGGTGAGGCTAGCACTAGAGACCCAGTACTTC. It is translated as CASSPLGVRLALETQYF. The chain is encoded by TRBV14 joined to TRBJ2-5, with the D assignment possibly TRBD1 or TRBD2, given 5 matching bases for each. CDR1 and CDR2 are read off the germline V gene as SGHDN and FVKESK. The junction shows trimming of 4 bases on V and 4 bases on J, plus 22 bases between the germline ends. The CDR3 runs 17 residues from the cysteine to the phenylalanine. Just CDR3 DNA is preserved here, 51 bases in frame from base 1.